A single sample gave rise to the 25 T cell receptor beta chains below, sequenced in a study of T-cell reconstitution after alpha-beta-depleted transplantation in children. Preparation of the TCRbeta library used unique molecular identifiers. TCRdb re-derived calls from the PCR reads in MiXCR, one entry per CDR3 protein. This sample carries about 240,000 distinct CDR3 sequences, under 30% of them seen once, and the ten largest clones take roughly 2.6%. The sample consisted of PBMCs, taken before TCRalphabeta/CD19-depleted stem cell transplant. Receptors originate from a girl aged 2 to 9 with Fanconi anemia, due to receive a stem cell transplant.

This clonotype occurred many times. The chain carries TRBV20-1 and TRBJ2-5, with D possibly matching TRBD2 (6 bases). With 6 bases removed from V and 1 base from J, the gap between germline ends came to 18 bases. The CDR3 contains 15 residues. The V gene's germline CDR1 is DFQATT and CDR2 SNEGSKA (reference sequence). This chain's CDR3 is CSANGNGGPQETQYF. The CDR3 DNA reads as TGCAGTGCAAATGGAAACGGGGGACCCCAAGAGACCCAGTACTTC.

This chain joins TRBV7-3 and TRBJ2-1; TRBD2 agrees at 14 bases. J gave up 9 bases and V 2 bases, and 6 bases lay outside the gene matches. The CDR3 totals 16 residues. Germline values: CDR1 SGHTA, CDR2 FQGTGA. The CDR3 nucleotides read TGTGCCAGCAGCTTAGAGGGACTAGCGGGGGATGGTGAGCAGTTCTTC. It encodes CASSLEGLAGDGEQFF.

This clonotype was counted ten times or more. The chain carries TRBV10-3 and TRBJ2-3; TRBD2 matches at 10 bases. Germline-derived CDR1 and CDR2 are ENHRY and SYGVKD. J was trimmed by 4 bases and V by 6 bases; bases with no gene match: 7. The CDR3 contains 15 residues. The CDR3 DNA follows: TGTGCCATCAGCAAGCGGGGGGGGGATGCAGATACGCAGTATTTT. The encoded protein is CAISKRGGDADTQYF.

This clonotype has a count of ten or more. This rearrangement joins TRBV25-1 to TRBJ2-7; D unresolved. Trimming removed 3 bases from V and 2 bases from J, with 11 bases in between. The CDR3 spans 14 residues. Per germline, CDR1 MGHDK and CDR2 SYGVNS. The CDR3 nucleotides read TGTGCCAGCAGTGATAAGGGATCCCCCTACGAGCAGTACTTC. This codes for CASSDKGSPYEQYF.

CDR3 residues: CASSLVGTGDNEQFF. In DNA form, the CDR3 reads TGTGCCAGCAGCTTAGTCGGGACAGGAGACAATGAGCAGTTCTTC. The chain recombines TRBV7-3 with TRBJ2-1; TRBD1 matches 8 bases. Looked up from germline, CDR1 is SGHTA and CDR2 is FQGTGA. The CDR3 loop spans 15 amino acids. Trimming removed 2 bases from V and 5 bases from J; junction bases left unmatched: 5. Complete variable domain (other parts from reference TRBV7-3 and TRBJ2-1): GAGVSQTPSNKVTEKGKYVELRCDPISGHTALYWYRQSLGQGPEFLIYFQGTGAADDSGLPNDRFFAVRPEGSVSTLKIQRTERGDSAVYLCASSLVGTGDNEQFFGPGTRLTVL.

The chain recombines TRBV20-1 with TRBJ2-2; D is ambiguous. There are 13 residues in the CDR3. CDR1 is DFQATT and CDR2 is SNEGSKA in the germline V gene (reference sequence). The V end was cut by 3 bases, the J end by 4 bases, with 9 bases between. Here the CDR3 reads CSASSKGTGELFF. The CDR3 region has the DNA TGCAGTGCTAGTTCTAAGGGCACCGGGGAGCTGTTTTTT.

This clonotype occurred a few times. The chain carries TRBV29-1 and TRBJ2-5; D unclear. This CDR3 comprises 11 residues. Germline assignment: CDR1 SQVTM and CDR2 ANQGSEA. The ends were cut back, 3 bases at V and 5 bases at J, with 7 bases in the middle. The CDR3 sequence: CSVELDETQYF. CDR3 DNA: TGCAGCGTTGAGTTAGACGAGACCCAGTACTTC. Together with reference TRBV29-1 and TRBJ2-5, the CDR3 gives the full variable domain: SAVISQKPSRDICQRGTSLTIQCQVDSQVTMMFWYRQQPGQSLTLIATANQGSEATYESGFVIDKFPISRPNLTFSTLTVSNMSPEDSSIYLCSVELDETQYFGPGTRLLVL.

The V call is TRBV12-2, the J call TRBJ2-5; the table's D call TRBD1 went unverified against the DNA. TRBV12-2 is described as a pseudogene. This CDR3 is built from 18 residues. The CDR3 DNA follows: TGTGCAAGTCGCCTTAGCGGGGGGGCCAAAGTGTCCCAAGAGACCCAGTACTTC. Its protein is CASRLSGGAKVSQETQYF.

In nucleotides, the CDR3 is TGCGCCAGCAGCACCGGACAGGGCACAGATACGCAGTATTTT. This sequence encodes CASSTGQGTDTQYF. The J gene is TRBJ2-3, the V gene TRBV5-1; TRBD1 matches at 7 bases. The germline gives CDR1 SGHRS, CDR2 YFSETQ. Trimming at V came to 4 bases and at J to 1 base, leaving 3 bases not matched to a gene. The length of the CDR3 is 14 residues.

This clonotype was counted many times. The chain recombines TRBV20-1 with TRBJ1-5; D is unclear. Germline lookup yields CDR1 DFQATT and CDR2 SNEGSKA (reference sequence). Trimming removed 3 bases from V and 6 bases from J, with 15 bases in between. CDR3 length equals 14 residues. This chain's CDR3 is CSASHLGRGQPQHF. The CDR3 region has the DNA TGCAGTGCTAGCCACTTAGGACGGGGTCAGCCCCAGCATTTT.

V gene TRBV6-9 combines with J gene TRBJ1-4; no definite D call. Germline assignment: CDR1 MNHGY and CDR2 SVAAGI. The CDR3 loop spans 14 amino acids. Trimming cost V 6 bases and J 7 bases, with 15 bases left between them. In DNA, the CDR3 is TGTGCCAGCAGGCGGGCTGAGCTCCCTGAAAAACTGTTTTTT. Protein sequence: CASRRAELPEKLFF.

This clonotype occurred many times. CDR3 sequence reads: CSARDLPGRGTDTQYF. The DNA of the CDR3 is TGCAGTGCTAGAGATCTCCCGGGAAGAGGCACAGATACGCAGTATTTT. The genes are TRBV20-1 and TRBJ2-3, with D possibly being TRBD2 (5 bases). The CDR3 runs to 16 residues. Trimming pared 0 bases from V and 1 base from J, leaving 14 bases between. CDR1 is DFQATT, CDR2 SNEGSKA, per germline (reference sequence).

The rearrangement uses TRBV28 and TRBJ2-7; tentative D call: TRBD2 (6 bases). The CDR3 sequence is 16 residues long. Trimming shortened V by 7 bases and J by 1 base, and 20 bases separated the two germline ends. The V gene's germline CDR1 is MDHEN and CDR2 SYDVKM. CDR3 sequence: CASTSLGGIGSYEQYF. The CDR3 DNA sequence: TGTGCCAGCACCAGTCTTGGAGGGATCGGTTCCTACGAGCAGTACTTC.

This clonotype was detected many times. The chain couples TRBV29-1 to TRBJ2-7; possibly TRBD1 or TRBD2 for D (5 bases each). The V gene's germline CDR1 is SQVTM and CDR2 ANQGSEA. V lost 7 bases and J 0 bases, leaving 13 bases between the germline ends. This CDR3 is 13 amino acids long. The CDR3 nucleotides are TGCAGCGCCGGGGACGGATTCTCCTACGAGCAGTACTTC. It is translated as CSAGDGFSYEQYF.

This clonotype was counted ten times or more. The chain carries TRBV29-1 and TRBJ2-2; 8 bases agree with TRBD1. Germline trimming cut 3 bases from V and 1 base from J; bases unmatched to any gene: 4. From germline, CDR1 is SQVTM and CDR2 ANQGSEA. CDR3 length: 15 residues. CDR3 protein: CSVDAGTGNTGELFF. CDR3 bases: TGCAGCGTTGACGCCGGGACAGGGAACACCGGGGAGCTGTTTTTT.

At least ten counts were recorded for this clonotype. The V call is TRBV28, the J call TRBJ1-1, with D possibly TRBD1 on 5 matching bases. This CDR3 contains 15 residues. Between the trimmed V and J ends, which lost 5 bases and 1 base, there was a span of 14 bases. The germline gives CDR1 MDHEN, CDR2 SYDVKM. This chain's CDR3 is CASSPRGDWNTEAFF. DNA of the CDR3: TGTGCCAGCAGTCCCCGGGGGGACTGGAACACTGAAGCTTTCTTT.

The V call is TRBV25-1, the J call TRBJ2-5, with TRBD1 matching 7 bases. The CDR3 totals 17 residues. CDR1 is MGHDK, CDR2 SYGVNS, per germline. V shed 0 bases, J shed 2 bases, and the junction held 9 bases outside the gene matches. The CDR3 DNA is TGTGCCAGCAGTGAATATTTCCTCGACAGGGAACAAGAGACCCAGTACTTC. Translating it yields CASSEYFLDREQETQYF.

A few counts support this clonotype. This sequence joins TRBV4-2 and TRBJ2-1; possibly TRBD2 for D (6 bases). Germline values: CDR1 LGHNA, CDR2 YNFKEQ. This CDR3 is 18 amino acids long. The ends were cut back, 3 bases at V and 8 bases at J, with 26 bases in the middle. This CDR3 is CASSHFTGGTPLWDEQFF. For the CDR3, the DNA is TGTGCCAGCAGCCACTTTACCGGAGGGACTCCGCTTTGGGATGAGCAGTTCTTC.

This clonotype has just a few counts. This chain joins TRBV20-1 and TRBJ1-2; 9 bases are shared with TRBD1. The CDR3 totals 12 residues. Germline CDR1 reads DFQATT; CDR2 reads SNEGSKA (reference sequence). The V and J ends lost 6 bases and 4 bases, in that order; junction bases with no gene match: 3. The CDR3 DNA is TGCAGTGCCGGACAGGGGACCTATGGCTACACCTTC. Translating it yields CSAGQGTYGYTF.

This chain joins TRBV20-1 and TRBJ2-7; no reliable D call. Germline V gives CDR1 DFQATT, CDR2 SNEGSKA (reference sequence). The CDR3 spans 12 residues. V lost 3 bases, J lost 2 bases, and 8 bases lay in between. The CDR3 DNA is TGCAGTGCTAGTCGTAGGACCTACGAGCAGTACTTC. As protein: CSASRRTYEQYF.

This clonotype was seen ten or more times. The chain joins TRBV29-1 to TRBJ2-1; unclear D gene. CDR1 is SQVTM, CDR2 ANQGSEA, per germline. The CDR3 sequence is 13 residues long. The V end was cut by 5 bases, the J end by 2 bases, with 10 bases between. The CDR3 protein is CSVTTTAYNEQFF. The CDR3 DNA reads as TGCAGCGTTACCACAACTGCCTACAATGAGCAGTTCTTC.

CDR3 sequence: CSARDRGLVYEQYF. CDR3 DNA sequence: TGCAGTGCTAGAGATCGGGGACTAGTCTACGAGCAGTACTTC. J is TRBJ2-7 and V is TRBV20-1, with TRBD2 matching 8 bases. V shed 0 bases, J shed 3 bases, and the junction held 4 bases outside the gene matches. CDR1 and CDR2 from the germline V gene are DFQATT and SNEGSKA (reference sequence). The CDR3 consists of 14 residues.

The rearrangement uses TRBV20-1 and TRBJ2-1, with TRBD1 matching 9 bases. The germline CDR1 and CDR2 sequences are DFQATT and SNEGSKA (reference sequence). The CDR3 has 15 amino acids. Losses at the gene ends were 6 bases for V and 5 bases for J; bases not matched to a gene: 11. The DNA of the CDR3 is TGCAGTGCCGACCCGGGACAGGGATCCCACAATGAGCAGTTCTTC. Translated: CSADPGQGSHNEQFF.

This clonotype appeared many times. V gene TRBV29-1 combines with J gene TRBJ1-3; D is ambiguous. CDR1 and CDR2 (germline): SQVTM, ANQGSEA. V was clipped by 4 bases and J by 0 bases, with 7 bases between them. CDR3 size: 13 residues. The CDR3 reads CSVAGFSGNTIYF. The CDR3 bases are TGCAGCGTTGCGGGGTTCTCTGGAAACACCATATATTTT.

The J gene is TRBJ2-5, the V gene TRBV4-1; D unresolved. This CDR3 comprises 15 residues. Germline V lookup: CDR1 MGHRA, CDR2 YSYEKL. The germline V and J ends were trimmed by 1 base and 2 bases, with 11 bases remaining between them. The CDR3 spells CASSQAAGYQETQYF. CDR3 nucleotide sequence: TGCGCCAGCAGCCAAGCAGCAGGTTATCAAGAGACCCAGTACTTC.